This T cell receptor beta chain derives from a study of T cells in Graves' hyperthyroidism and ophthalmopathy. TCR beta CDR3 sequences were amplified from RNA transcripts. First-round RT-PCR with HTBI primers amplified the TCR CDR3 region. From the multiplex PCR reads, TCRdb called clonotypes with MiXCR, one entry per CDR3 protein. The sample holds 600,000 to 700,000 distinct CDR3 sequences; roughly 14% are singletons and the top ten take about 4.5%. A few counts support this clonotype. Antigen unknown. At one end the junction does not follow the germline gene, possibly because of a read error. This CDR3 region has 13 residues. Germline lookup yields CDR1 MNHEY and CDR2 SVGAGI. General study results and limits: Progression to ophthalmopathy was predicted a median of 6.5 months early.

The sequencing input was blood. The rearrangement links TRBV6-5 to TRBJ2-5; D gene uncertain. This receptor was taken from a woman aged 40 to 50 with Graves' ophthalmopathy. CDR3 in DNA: TGTGCCAGCAGTTACTCCGACCAAGGGACCCAGTACTTC. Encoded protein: CASSYSDQGTQYF.